These 23 T cell receptor beta chains share one sample of origin, sequenced in a study of human T cells and chemical hapten exposure. The time point: pre-sensitization, week 0. Treatment in this sample: therapeutic diphenylcyclopropenone sensitization with weekly scalp DPC. Using its own MiXCR run on the RACE reads, TCRdb lists one record per CDR3 protein. The table shows some 74,000 distinct CDR3 sequences, with about 14% occurring only once. The sample consisted of whole blood, taken in connection with sensitization to the hapten diphenylcyclopropenone (DPC). These receptors all come from a woman aged 50 to 60 with alopecia areata. Some clones in this sample may be carry-over from other donors' samples.

J is TRBJ2-3 and V is TRBV2; TRBD2 matches at 8 bases. This CDR3 has 16 amino acids. V was clipped by 3 bases and J by 4 bases; unmatched bases: 9. The germline gives CDR1 SNHLY, CDR2 FYNNEI. CDR3 DNA: TGTGCCAGCAGTGACCCTGGCGGGAGGAATGCAGATACGCAGTATTTT. The encoded protein is CASSDPGGRNADTQYF.

The rearrangement joins TRBV21-1 to TRBJ1-5; TRBD1, the D gene given by the table, was not confirmed from the DNA. TRBV21-1 counts as a pseudogene. CDR3 length: 14 residues. CDR3 sequence: CASSVRDHNQPQHF. CDR3 bases: TGTGCCAGCAGCGTTCGGGACCACAATCAGCCCCAGCATTTT.

This chain uses TRBV27 with TRBJ1-3; D remains unclear. V was trimmed by 5 bases and J by 4 bases, leaving 12 bases between them. The CDR3 has 14 amino acids. CDR1 and CDR2 from the germline V gene are MNHEY and SMNVEV (reference sequence). The CDR3 DNA is TGTGCCAGCAGTCCTTTGGAGCGGGGAAACACCATATATTTT. It translates to CASSPLERGNTIYF.

This chain uses TRBV29-1 with TRBJ1-1; D is uncertain. The ends were cut back, 7 bases at V and 4 bases at J, with 13 bases in the middle. This CDR3 has 12 amino acids. Germline CDR1 and CDR2: SQVTM and ANQGSEA. CDR3 coding DNA: TGCAGCGGGTACTCCAGTTTCACTGAAGCTTTCTTT. It specifies CSGYSSFTEAFF.

In its sample, this clonotype was seen once. The chain uses TRBV6-1 and TRBJ2-2, with 11 bases fitting TRBD2. This CDR3 region has 18 residues. Trimming took 6 bases from V and 2 from J; bases not matched to a gene: 11. CDR1 is MNHNS and CDR2 is SASEGT in the germline V gene. CDR3 in DNA: TGTGCCAGCAGGAAAGGGACTAGCGGAGGTACCAACACCGGGGAGCTGTTTTTT. This gives the protein CASRKGTSGGTNTGELFF.

In this sample, this clonotype turned up a few times. This sequence joins TRBV6-2 or TRBV6-3 and TRBJ1-1, with D unclear. Per germline, CDR1 MNHEY and CDR2 SVGEGT. The CDR3 runs 15 residues. V was cut by 4 bases and J by 0 bases, with 12 bases left in between. The CDR3: CASSSQTVMNTEAFF. In DNA, the CDR3 is TGTGCCAGCAGTTCCCAGACGGTCATGAACACTGAAGCTTTCTTT.

This clonotype came up a few times. The gene calls are TRBV28 and TRBJ1-4; D gene uncertain. The CDR3 contains 15 residues. Looked up from germline, CDR1 is MDHEN and CDR2 is SYDVKM. The V end was cut by 5 bases, the J end by 7 bases, with 17 bases between. CDR3 nucleotides: TGTGCCAGCAGTCCGCAACTGACCCCTAGTGAAAAACTGTTTTTT. This gives the protein CASSPQLTPSEKLFF.

The table lists this clonotype with a few counts. This sequence joins TRBV7-2 and TRBJ2-7; 7 bases map to TRBD2. The CDR3 length is 14 residues. CDR1 and CDR2 (germline): SGHTA, FQGNSA. V shed 6 bases, J shed 3 bases, and the junction held 8 bases outside the gene matches. The CDR3, as DNA: TGTGCCAGCAGGCAAGCGGGGAGAAACTACGAGCAGTACTTC. Translation: CASRQAGRNYEQYF.

The genes are TRBV11-2 and TRBJ2-7; perhaps TRBD1 as D (6 bases). The germline gives CDR1 SGHAT, CDR2 FQNNGV. The germline V and J ends were trimmed by 5 bases and 5 bases, with 16 bases remaining between them. The CDR3 is 14 residues long. CDR3 in amino acids: CASSITIQGDEQYF. The CDR3, as DNA: TGTGCCAGCAGCATCACAATACAGGGAGACGAGCAGTACTTC.

The rearrangement joins TRBV10-3 to TRBJ1-1; 8 bases are a match to TRBD1. V lost 4 bases and J lost 1; bases outside the gene matches: 2. The CDR3 runs to 14 residues. The V gene's germline CDR1 is ENHRY and CDR2 SYGVKD. The CDR3 sequence is CAISGGTGNTEAFF. The CDR3 DNA follows: TGTGCCATCAGTGGGGGGACAGGGAACACTGAAGCTTTCTTT.

At least ten counts were recorded for this clonotype. J is TRBJ1-6 and V is TRBV12-3 or TRBV12-4; no clear D. The CDR3 totals 15 residues. V lost 5 bases to trimming and J lost 0 bases, with 8 bases between them. This CDR3 reads CASSLSLSYNSPLHF. CDR3 DNA sequence: TGTGCCAGCAGTCTATCCCTCTCCTATAATTCACCCCTCCACTTT.

This clonotype was detected only a few times. V gene TRBV19 combines with J gene TRBJ1-5; D is unclear. CDR1 LNHDA and CDR2 SQIVND come from the germline V gene (reference sequence). The V and J ends lost 4 bases and 1 base respectively, with 8 bases between them. This CDR3 is 14 amino acids long. The DNA for the CDR3 is TGTGCCAGTAGTAGGCCGGGAAGCAATCAGCCCCAGCATTTT. It is translated as CASSRPGSNQPQHF.

The rearrangement links TRBV3-1 to TRBJ2-5; no firm D call. Germline values: CDR1 LGHDT, CDR2 YNNKEL (reference sequence). The CDR3 spans 12 residues. V shed 3 bases and J shed 5 bases, with 7 bases lying between them. The CDR3 DNA reads as TGTGCCAGCAGCCAGGCGCTGGAGACCCAGTACTTC. Amino acid sequence: CASSQALETQYF.

The rearrangement links TRBV6-1 to TRBJ2-3; D is ambiguous. Germline V gene data show CDR1 as MNHNS and CDR2 as SASEGT. Trimming pared 2 bases from V and 3 bases from J, leaving 12 bases between. The CDR3 totals 15 residues. The DNA of the CDR3 is TGTGCCAGCAGTGAAAGTCTGATCCGAACAGATACGCAGTATTTT. This codes for CASSESLIRTDTQYF.

J is TRBJ2-6 and V is TRBV28, with D unclear. Per the germline V gene, CDR1 is MDHEN and CDR2 is SYDVKM. Trimming took off 10 bases at V and 0 bases at J, with 19 bases between the two ends. This CDR3 comprises 17 residues. The CDR3 coding sequence is TGTGCCACCATACCAGGAACTCTATACTCTGGGGCCAACGTCCTGACTTTC. This translates into CATIPGTLYSGANVLTF.

Ten or more counts support this clonotype. This rearrangement joins TRBV12-3 or TRBV12-4 to TRBJ1-1; D is unresolved. The CDR3 sequence is 13 residues long. Trimming took off 2 bases at V and 1 base at J, with 5 bases between the two ends. The CDR3 DNA reads as TGTGCCAGCAGTTTAACGGGGAACACTGAAGCTTTCTTT. As protein: CASSLTGNTEAFF.

This clonotype was seen only a few times. The chain joins TRBV10-3 to TRBJ1-1, with D possibly matching TRBD1 (5 bases). Trimming left V 10 bases short and J 5 bases short, with 20 bases between. Germline CDR1 and CDR2: ENHRY and SYGVKD. The CDR3 totals 14 residues. This CDR3 is CATQGEGRLTEAFF. The DNA of the CDR3 is TGTGCCACCCAAGGGGAGGGACGATTGACTGAAGCTTTCTTT.

This clonotype was observed a handful of times. CDR3 nucleotide sequence: TGTGCCAGCAGCCAGTTGAGTAGTCCGGGGTCAGGTCAGCCCCAGCATTTT. Its protein product is CASSQLSSPGSGQPQHF. The chain has TRBV7-8 and TRBJ1-5; no clear D. CDR1 is SGHVS and CDR2 is FQNEAQ in the germline V gene. The CDR3 contains 17 residues. Trimming stripped 5 bases from V and 6 bases from J, with 23 bases between.

This clonotype was counted only a few times. The chain carries TRBV5-3 and TRBJ2-1; 8 nucleotides line up with TRBD2. TRBV5-3 carries the ORF label, with uncertain function. The CDR3 totals 16 residues. Trimming took 0 bases from V and 0 from J; bases not matched to a gene: 2. The CDR3 DNA is TGTGCCAGAAGCTTGGTCAGCGGGAGCTCCTACAATGAGCAGTTCTTC. It specifies CARSLVSGSSYNEQFF.

This clonotype has a handful of counts. V is TRBV10-1 and J is TRBJ1-1; 10 bases are a match to TRBD1. The junction had 9 bases not matched to a gene; V was cut back by 3 bases and J by 8 bases. CDR1 is WNHNN, CDR2 SYGVQD, per germline (reference sequence). The CDR3 extends over 15 amino acids. As DNA, the CDR3 is TGCGCCAGCAGTGAAATAGGACAGGGGGTATCGGAAGCTTTCTTT. Its protein product is CASSEIGQGVSEAFF.

This clonotype was recorded at least ten times. The chain is built from TRBV20-1 and TRBJ2-1; 10 bases fit TRBD2. Germline assignment: CDR1 DFQATT and CDR2 SNEGSKA (reference sequence). Unmatched junction bases numbered 8, after V lost 0 bases and J lost 6 bases. This CDR3 is 16 amino acids long. The CDR3 DNA follows: TGCAGTGCTAGAGATGTTCTAGCGGGAGCCCCCAATGAGCAGTTCTTC. Translated, it gives CSARDVLAGAPNEQFF.

A few counts support this clonotype. The rearrangement links TRBV3-1 to TRBJ2-1, with no clear D. Germline V CDR1 and CDR2: LGHDT, YNNKEL (reference sequence). V dropped 3 bases and J dropped 9 bases, with 15 bases sitting between them. The CDR3 sequence is 14 residues long. CDR3 sequence (DNA): TGTGCCAGCAGCCATACCAGCCCGTGGGGTGAGCAGTTCTTC. Protein sequence: CASSHTSPWGEQFF.

The rearrangement links TRBV12-3 or TRBV12-4 to TRBJ2-5, with 7 bases aligning to TRBD1. Germline trimming cut 5 bases from V and 1 base from J; bases unmatched to any gene: 13. The length of the CDR3 is 17 residues. The CDR3, as DNA: TGTGCCAGCAGTGCCTTCTCCGGGACAGCCGTCCAAGAGACCCAGTACTTC. It codes for CASSAFSGTAVQETQYF.